This is a list of T cell receptor beta chains from one sample in a study of cytomegalovirus exposure and HLA in healthy donors. The repertoire was sequenced with immunoSEQ multiplex PCR; TCRdb's copy has only in-frame clones and lacks some. The sample holds 85,000 to 120,000 clones, less than 85% seen once. What was sequenced was PBMCs. These receptors were obtained from a man aged 60-69 years in good health and CMV-seronegative. Each CDR3 is given with its conserved first and last residue. Each record gives: clone size, V gene, CDR3 protein. A clone size is listed for some rows: how often the clone was seen (once, few, many), or a class if it is expanded.

clone size: -
V gene: TRBV30
CDR3 protein: CAWSVGAPGANVLTF

clone size: few
V gene: TRBV7-3
CDR3 protein: CASSAEGMGGETQYF

clone size: -
V gene: TRBV7-2
CDR3 protein: CASSKRQGPSYGYTF

clone size: -
V gene: TRBV10-1
CDR3 protein: CASSDVQDSMNTEAFF

clone size: few
V gene: TRBV7-8
CDR3 protein: CASSLFMTGGSATNEKLFF

clone size: -
V gene: TRBV7-3
CDR3 protein: CASSLRATTRINTEAFF

clone size: -
V gene: TRBV7-5
CDR3 protein: CARSLPYRTGELFF

clone size: -
V gene: TRBV7-9
CDR3 protein: CASSLGAGGLDTEAFF

clone size: -
V gene: TRBV11-1
CDR3 protein: CASSLSSGAGSYGYTF

clone size: -
V gene: TRBV19
CDR3 protein: CASSTGYGYTF

clone size: -
V gene: TRBV13
CDR3 protein: CASSLKRQGGEKLFF